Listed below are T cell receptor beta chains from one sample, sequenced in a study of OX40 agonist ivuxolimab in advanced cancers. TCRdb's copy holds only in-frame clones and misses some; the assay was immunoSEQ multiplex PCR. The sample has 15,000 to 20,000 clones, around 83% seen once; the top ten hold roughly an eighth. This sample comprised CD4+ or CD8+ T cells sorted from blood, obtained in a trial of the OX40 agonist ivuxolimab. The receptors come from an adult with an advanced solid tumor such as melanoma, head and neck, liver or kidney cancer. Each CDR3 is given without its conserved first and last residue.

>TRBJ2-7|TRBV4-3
ASSQDLGTSPYEQY
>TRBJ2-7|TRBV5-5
ASSQQRTGSYEQY
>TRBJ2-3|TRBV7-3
ASSPDRSTDTQY
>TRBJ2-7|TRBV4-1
ASSQDGFRGDEQY
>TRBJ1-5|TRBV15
ATSTNREGQPQH
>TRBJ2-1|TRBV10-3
AITQSSGRSLNEQF
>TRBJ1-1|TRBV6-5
ASSLSRNTEAF
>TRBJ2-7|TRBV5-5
ASSGTILFSYEQY
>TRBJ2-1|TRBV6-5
ASRGSAPNEQF
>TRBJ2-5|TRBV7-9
ASSLVEWYQETQY
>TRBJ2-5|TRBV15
ATSRKTSGGPQETQY
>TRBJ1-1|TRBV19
ASSIGQGWNTEAF
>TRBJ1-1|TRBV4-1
ASSQGGRGEAF
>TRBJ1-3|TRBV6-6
ATMGATDSGNTIY
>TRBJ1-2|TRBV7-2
ASSSGTGDYGYT
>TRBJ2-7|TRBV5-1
ASATGWGAYEQY
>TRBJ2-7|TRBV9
ASSLRDGTGYEQY
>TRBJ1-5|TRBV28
ASSPDGHQPQH
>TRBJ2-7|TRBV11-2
ASSLAGGNEQY
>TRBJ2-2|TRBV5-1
ASSPVGGPTGELF
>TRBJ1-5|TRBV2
ASRDRAGNQPQH
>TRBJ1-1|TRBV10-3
AITWDRGLLAEAF
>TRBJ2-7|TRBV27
ASSLTGPLYEQY
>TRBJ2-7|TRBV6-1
ASTGAGLGEQY
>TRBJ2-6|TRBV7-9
ASSFGGSGANVLT
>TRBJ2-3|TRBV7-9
ASSGLAGGSTDTQY
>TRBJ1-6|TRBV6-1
ASSDRTESSPLH
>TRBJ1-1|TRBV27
ASSPDRGTEAF
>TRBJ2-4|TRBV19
ASSILGGRNIQY
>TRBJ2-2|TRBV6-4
ASSPGQGGSGELF
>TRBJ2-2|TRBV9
ASSVVVGGELF
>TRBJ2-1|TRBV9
ASSRGTSSYNEQF
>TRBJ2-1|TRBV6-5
ASGDMSSYNEQF
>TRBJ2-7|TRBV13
GSSFTVGLAGYEQY
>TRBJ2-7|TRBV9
ASSPSGRAGYEQY
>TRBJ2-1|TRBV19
ASSIIGNEEQF
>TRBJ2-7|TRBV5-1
ASSLEGLAGEFSYEQY
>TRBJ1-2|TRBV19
ASSRETGRNYGYT
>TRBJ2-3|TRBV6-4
ASSDGTRSTDTQY
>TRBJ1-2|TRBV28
ASRPDGYNYGYT
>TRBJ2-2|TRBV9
ASSAPLAGVNTGELF
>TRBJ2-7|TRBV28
ASSFYPETYEQY
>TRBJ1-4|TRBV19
ASSADSLGEKLF
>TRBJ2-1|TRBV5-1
ASSLAGKTYNEQF